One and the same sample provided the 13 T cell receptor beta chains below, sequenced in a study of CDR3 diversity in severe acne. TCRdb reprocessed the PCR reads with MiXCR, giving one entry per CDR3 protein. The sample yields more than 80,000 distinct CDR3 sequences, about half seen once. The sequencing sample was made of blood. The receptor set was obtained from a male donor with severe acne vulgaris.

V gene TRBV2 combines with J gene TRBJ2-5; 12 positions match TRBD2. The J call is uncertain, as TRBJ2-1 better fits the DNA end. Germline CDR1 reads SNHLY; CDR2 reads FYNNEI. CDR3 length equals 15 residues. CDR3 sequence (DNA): TGTGCCAGCAGGGCGACTAGCGGGAGTCTGGATGAGCAGTTCTTC. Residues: CASRATSGSLDEQFF.

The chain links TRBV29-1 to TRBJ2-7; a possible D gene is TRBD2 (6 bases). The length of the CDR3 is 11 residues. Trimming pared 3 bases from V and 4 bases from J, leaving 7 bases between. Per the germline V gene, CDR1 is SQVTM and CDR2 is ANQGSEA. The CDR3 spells CSVERGYEQYF. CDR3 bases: TGCAGCGTTGAGCGGGGATACGAGCAGTACTTC.

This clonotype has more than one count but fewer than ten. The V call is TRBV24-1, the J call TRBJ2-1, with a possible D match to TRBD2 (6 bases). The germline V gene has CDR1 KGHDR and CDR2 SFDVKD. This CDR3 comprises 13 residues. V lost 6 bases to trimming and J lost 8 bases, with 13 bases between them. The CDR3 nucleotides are TGTGCCACCAGTAGATTCTCGGGGGATGAGCAGTTCTTC. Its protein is CATSRFSGDEQFF.

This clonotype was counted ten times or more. For the CDR3, the DNA is TGTGCCAGCAGCCCGACTAGCGGGAGCCTCAATGAGCAGTTCTTC. It specifies CASSPTSGSLNEQFF. The rearrangement uses TRBV7-3 and TRBJ2-1, with 12 bases lining up with TRBD2. CDR1 and CDR2 (germline): SGHTA, FQGTGA. The ends lost 5 bases at V and 6 bases at J; junction bases unmatched: 5. The CDR3 has 15 amino acids.

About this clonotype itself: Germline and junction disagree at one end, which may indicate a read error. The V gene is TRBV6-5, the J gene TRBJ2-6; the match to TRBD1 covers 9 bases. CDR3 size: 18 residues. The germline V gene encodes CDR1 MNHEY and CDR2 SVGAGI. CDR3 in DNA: TGTGCCTGCAGTTACCCGGACAGGGGAAGCTCTGGGGCCAACGTCCTGACTTTC. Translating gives CACSYPDRGSSGANVLTF.

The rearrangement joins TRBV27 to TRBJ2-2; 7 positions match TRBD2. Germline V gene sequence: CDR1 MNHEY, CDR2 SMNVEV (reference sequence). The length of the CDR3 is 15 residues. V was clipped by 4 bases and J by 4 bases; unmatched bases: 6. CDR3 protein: CASSSRLAGTGELFF. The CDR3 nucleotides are TGTGCCAGCAGTTCACGACTAGCCGGCACCGGGGAGCTGTTTTTT.

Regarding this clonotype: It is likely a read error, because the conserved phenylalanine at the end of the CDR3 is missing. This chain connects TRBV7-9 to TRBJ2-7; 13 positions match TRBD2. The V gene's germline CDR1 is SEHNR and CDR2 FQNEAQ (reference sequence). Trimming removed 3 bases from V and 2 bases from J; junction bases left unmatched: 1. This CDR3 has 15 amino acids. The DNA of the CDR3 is TGTGCCAGCAGCTTTACTAGCGGGAGGGCCTACGAGCAGTACTCC. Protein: CASSFTSGRAYEQYS.

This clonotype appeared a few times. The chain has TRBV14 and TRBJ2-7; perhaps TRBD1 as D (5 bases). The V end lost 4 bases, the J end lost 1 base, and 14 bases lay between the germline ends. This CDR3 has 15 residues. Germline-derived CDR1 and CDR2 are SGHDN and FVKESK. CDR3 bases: TGTGCCAGCAGCCTTGAGGCAGGGTCTTCCTACGAGCAGTACTTC. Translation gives CASSLEAGSSYEQYF.

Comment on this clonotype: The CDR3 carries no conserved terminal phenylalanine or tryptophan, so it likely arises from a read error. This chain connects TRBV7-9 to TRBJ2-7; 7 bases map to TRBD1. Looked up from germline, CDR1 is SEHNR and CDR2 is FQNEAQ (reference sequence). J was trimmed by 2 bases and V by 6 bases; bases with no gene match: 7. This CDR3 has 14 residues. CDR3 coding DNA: TGTGCCAGCAGACAACCGGGACAGACCTACGAGCAGTACCTC. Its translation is CASRQPGQTYEQYL.

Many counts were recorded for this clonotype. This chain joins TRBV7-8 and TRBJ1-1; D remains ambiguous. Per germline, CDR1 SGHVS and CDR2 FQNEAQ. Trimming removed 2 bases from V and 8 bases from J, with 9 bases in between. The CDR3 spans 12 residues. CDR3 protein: CASSLLGREAFF. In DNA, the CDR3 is TGTGCCAGCAGCTTATTGGGCAGAGAAGCTTTCTTT.

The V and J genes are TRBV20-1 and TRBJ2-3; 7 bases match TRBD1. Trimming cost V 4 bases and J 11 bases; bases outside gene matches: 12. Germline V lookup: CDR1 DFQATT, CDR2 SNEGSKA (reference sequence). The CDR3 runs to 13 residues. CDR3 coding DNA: TGCAGTGCTAAACTAAACAGGGGCAATGAGCAGTATTTT. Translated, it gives CSAKLNRGNEQYF.

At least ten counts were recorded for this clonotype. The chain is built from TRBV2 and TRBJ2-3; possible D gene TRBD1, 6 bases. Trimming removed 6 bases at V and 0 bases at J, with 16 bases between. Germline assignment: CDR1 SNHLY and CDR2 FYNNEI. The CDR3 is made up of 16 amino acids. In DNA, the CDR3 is TGTGCCAGCAGCGCCCAGGGGACCATGAGCACAGATACGCAGTATTTT. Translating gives CASSAQGTMSTDTQYF.

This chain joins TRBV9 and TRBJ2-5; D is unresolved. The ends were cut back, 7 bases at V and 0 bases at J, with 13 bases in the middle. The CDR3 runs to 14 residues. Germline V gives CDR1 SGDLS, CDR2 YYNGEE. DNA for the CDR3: TGTGCCAGCGGTCCAATAGAAGACCAAGAGACCCAGTACTTC. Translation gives CASGPIEDQETQYF.